This TCR beta chain was documented in a study of blood T cell repertoires in COVID-19. In the study's own analysis: Using reference gene primer amplification, nucleated cell counts were estimated. Data came from immunoSEQ multiplex PCR; TCRdb stores just in-frame clones and leaves some out. The DNA was the basis for D and trimming; V, J and clone size are from that table. The sample holds 200,000 to 300,000 clones, approximately 89% seen once. The length of the CDR3 is 15 residues. Study members were between 18 and 89 years old and lived in 24 US regions. The J gene is TRBJ2-7, the V gene TRBV1; the D call of TRBD2 is as the table states it, not checked on the DNA. TRBV1 is shown as a pseudogene. The receptor comes from a middle-aged woman with acute COVID-19. Sample: PBMCs or T cells enriched from blood (not recorded which). The CDR3 nucleotides are TGCACCAGCAGCCCAGATGCGGGAGCCTCCTACGAGCAGTACGTC. Its translation is CTSSPDAGASYEQYV.